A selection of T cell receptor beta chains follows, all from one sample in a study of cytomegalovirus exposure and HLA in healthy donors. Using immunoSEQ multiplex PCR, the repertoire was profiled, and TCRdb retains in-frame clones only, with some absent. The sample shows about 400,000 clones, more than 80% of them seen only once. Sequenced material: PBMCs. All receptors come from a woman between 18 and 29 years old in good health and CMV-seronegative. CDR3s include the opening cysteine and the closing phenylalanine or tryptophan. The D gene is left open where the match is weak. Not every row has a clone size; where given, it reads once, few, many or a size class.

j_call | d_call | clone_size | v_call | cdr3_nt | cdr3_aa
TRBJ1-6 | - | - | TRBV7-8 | TGTGCCAGCAGCTTAGCTGGCCTCCGAAATTCACCCCTCCACTTT | CASSLAGLRNSPLHF
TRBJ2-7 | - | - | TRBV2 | TGTGCCAGCAGTGAAGCTTTACGGGGCTACGAGCAGTACTTC | CASSEALRGYEQYF
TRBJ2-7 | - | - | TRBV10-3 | TGTGCCATCATCCCGTGGACTGGGGTCGAGCAGTACTTC | CAIIPWTGVEQYF
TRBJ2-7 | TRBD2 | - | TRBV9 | TGTGCCAGCAGCGTATCTAGCGGGGGCTACGAGCAGTACTTC | CASSVSSGGYEQYF
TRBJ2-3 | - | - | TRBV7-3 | TGTGCCAGCAGCTTAGAGGTATTCCCAGATACGCAGTATTTT | CASSLEVFPDTQYF
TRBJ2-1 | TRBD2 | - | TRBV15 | TGTGCCACCAGCAGAGATAGAAGCGGGAGGGCCAATGAGCAGTTCTTC | CATSRDRSGRANEQFF
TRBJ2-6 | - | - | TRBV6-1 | TGTGCCAGCAGTGAAAGCTTAATCTCTGGGGCCAACGTCCTGACTTTC | CASSESLISGANVLTF
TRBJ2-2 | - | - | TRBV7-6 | TGTGCCAGCCAGCAGCTGTGGGGTACGGGAACCGGGGAGCTGTTTTTT | CASQQLWGTGTGELFF
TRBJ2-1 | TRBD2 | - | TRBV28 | TGTGCCAGCAGTTCCCAACGACTAGCGGGGGGAAATGAGCAGTTCTTC | CASSSQRLAGGNEQFF
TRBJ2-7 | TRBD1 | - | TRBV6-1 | TGTGCCAGCAGTGAACCTGGACAGGCGACCTACGAGCAGTACTTC | CASSEPGQATYEQYF
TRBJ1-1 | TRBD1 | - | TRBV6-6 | TGTGCCAGCAGCAAGGGGGGACAGACTGAAGCTTTCTTT | CASSKGGQTEAFF
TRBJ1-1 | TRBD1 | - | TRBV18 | TGTGCCAGCTCACCACTTGAAGGGACAGGGGGCACTGAAGCTTTCTTT | CASSPLEGTGGTEAFF
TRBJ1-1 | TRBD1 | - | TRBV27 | TGTGCCAGCAAACTCAGGGGGAGTGAAGCTTTCTTT | CASKLRGSEAFF
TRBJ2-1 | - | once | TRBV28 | TGTGCCAGCAGGTGGGAGTCAGAGCAGTTCTTC | CASRWESEQFF
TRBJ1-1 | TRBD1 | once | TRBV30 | TGTGCCTGGAGTGACAGGGGGAACACTGAAGCTTTCTTT | CAWSDRGNTEAFF
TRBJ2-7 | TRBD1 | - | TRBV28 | TGTGCCAGCAGCGACAGGGGGCCGAGCTCCTACGAGCAGTACTTC | CASSDRGPSSYEQYF
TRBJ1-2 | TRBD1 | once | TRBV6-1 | TGTGCCAGCAGTGCTTCGGACAGGGGCTATGGCTACACCTTC | CASSASDRGYGYTF
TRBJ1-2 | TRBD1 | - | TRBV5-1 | TGCGCCAGCAGCTTGGACCTCGCGGGACAGGGGCACGGCTACACCTTC | CASSLDLAGQGHGYTF
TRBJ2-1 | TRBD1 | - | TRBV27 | TGTGCCAGCAGCGGGACAGTGTCCGGCTACAATGAGCAGTTCTTC | CASSGTVSGYNEQFF
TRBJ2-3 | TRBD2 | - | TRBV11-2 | TGTGCCAGCAGCTTAAGGGCGGGAGGGGCAGATACGCAGTATTTT | CASSLRAGGADTQYF
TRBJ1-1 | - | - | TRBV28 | TGTGCCAGCAGTTTCCTCGGCCGGAGGAACACTGAAGCTTTCTTT | CASSFLGRRNTEAFF
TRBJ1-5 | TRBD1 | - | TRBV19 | TGTGCCAGTAGTGCTCAACAGGGGGCAAGTCAGCCCCAGCATTTT | CASSAQQGASQPQHF
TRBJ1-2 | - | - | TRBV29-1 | TGCAGCGTTTTGGGGGCAGGAAAGGATTCGGGCGGCTACACCTTC | CSVLGAGKDSGGYTF
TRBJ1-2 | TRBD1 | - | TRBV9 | TGTGCCAGCAGCTCCTTTGAGGGACAGGGGTACGGATGGGATGGCTACACCTTC | CASSSFEGQGYGWDGYTF
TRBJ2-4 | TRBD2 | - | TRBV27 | TGTGCCAGCACCCCCCGACTAGCGGGAGGTGGGGGGGCCAAAAACATTCAGTACTTC | CASTPRLAGGGGAKNIQYF
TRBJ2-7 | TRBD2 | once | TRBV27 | TGTGCCAGCAGTGTCGGACTAGCGAGCTCCTACGAGCAGTACTTC | CASSVGLASSYEQYF
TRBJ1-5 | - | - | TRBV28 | TGTGCCAGCAGTTTTCGGGGGGACGGGAATCAGCCCCAGCATTTT | CASSFRGDGNQPQHF
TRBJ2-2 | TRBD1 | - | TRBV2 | TGTGCCAGCAGTGGGACAGGGGGCTCGGCCGGGGAGCTGTTTTTT | CASSGTGGSAGELFF
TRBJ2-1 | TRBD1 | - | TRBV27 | TGTGCCAGCAGTTTATCAGGGACAGGGACTGAGCAGTTCTTC | CASSLSGTGTEQFF
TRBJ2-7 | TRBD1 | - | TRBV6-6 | TGTGCCAGCAGTTACGGGACAGACTACGAGCAGTACTTC | CASSYGTDYEQYF
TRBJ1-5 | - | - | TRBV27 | TGTGCCAGCAGTTCCGGGTTGAGTCAGCCCCAGCATTTT | CASSSGLSQPQHF
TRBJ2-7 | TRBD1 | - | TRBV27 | TGTGCCAGCAGTTTAAAGACAGGGCGGGAGCAGTACTTC | CASSLKTGREQYF
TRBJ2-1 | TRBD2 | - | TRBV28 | TGTGCCAGCAGTCCCCCGGGACTAGACTACAATGAGCAGTTCTTC | CASSPPGLDYNEQFF
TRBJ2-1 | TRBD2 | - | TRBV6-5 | TGTGCCAGCAGTTCACTAGCGGGGGCCGACAATGAGCAGTTCTTC | CASSSLAGADNEQFF
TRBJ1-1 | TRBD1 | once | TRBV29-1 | TGCAGCGGGACAGGGGGGGATTTGAACACTGAAGCTTTCTTT | CSGTGGDLNTEAFF
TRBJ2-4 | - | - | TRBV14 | TGTGCCAGCAGCCAGACGGCCGGGAAGGCCAAAAACATTCAGTACTTC | CASSQTAGKAKNIQYF
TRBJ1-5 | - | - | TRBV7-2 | TGTGCCAGCAGCTTAGGGCCAGGGAGCAATCAGCCCCAGCATTTT | CASSLGPGSNQPQHF
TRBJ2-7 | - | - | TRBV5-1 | TGCGCCAGCAGCTTGGATGGCGGCCACTCCTACGAGCAGTACTTC | CASSLDGGHSYEQYF
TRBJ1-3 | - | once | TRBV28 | TGTGCCAGCAGTCCACCCGCCCCAGGGTTCCCTGGAAACACCATATATTTT | CASSPPAPGFPGNTIYF
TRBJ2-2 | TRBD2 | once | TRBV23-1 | TGCGCCAGCAGTCCCGGACTAGCGGGCCGATACGAGGGCGGGGAGCTGTTTTTT | CASSPGLAGRYEGGELFF